These 16 T cell receptor beta chains originate from one sample sequenced in a study of blood T cell repertoires in COVID-19 (dated by TCRdb to 2019 to 2021). The method was the immunoSEQ multiplex PCR assay. This is the immuneACCESS table as TCRdb keeps it, with only in-frame sequences that have V and J called. A part of the clones is gone; compared with another copy, unresolved V genes explain less than half, and the rest is unexplained. The sample includes about 250,000 clones, with around 88% observed a single time. The ten largest account for approximately 6% of the sample. The sequenced material came from peripheral blood. All receptors come from a man older than 75 with acute or convalescent COVID-19.

The genes are TRBV28 and TRBJ2-7; 7 bases line up with TRBD2. The CDR3 consists of 13 residues. The ends lost 6 bases at V and 3 bases at J; junction bases unmatched: 5. Germline V gives CDR1 MDHEN, CDR2 SYDVKM. CDR3 amino acids: CASRQAGFYEQYF. The CDR3, as DNA: TGTGCCAGCAGACAAGCGGGGTTCTACGAGCAGTACTTC.

This sequence joins TRBV11-2 and TRBJ2-7, with TRBD2 identical over 13 bases. Germline V gene lookup returns CDR1 SGHAT and CDR2 FQNNGV. The CDR3 loop spans 18 amino acids. V lost 2 bases, J lost 1 base, and 8 bases stayed unmatched. In nucleotides, the CDR3 is TGTGCCAGCAGCTTAATCCCCCCGGGACTAGCGGGGTCCTACGAGCAGTACTTC. Residues: CASSLIPPGLAGSYEQYF.

The gene calls are TRBV10-3 and TRBJ1-1, with 8 bases aligning to TRBD1. This CDR3 has 13 amino acids. J gave up 2 bases and V 10 bases, and 6 bases lay outside the gene matches. CDR1 and CDR2 (germline): ENHRY, SYGVKD. CDR3 DNA: TGTGCCACCCAGGGGGCAGGTAACACTGAAGCTTTCTTT. Its protein is CATQGAGNTEAFF.

The chain uses TRBV19 and TRBJ1-5; D unresolved. V gave up 3 bases and J gave up 1 base, with 16 bases separating them. Germline lookup yields CDR1 LNHDA and CDR2 SQIVND (reference sequence). CDR3 length: 17 residues. This CDR3 is CASSIFPREASNQPQHF. Written as DNA, the CDR3 is TGTGCCAGTAGTATTTTTCCCCGGGAGGCGAGCAATCAGCCCCAGCATTTT.

This clone was picked up one time. The chain links TRBV5-1 to TRBJ2-4; 15 bases map to TRBD2. V was clipped by 4 bases and J by 0 bases; unmatched bases: 5. The CDR3 loop spans 18 amino acids. Germline V gene data show CDR1 as SGHRS and CDR2 as YFSETQ. Here the CDR3 reads CASSDGLAGGLAKNIQYF. As DNA, the CDR3 is TGCGCCAGCAGCGACGGACTAGCGGGGGGGCTAGCCAAAAACATTCAGTACTTC.

This chain joins TRBV5-1 and TRBJ1-2; D unclear. Trimming removed 1 base at V and 6 bases at J, with 10 bases between. Germline loops: CDR1 SGHRS, CDR2 YFSETQ. The CDR3 sequence is 13 residues long. The CDR3 DNA reads TGCGCCAGCAGCTTGTCAGATTCTGATGGCTACACCTTC. This encodes CASSLSDSDGYTF.

This clone has only one observation. V is TRBV29-1 and J is TRBJ2-3; tentative D call: TRBD2 (7 bases). V was trimmed by 0 bases and J by 6 bases, leaving 13 bases between them. The CDR3 loop spans 14 amino acids. Germline V lookup: CDR1 SQVTM, CDR2 ANQGSEA. The CDR3 DNA reads as TGCAGCGTTGAAGATCAAGGGAGGGGGGATACGCAGTATTTT. Translated: CSVEDQGRGDTQYF.

This CDR3 is CASFLAGGGELFF. For the CDR3, the DNA is TGTGCCAGCTTCTTAGCAGGGGGCGGGGAGCTGTTTTTT. The chain uses TRBV12-3 or TRBV12-4 and TRBJ2-2; 7 bases are shared with TRBD1. The V and J ends lost 8 bases and 7 bases, in that order; junction bases with no gene match: 7. CDR3 length: 13 residues.

This chain connects TRBV28 to TRBJ1-1; 7 nucleotides agree with TRBD1. With V trimmed by 10 bases and J by 1 base, 15 bases remained unmatched. This CDR3 is 16 amino acids long. The V gene's germline CDR1 is MDHEN and CDR2 SYDVKM. CDR3 amino acids: CATFTRNRGGNTEAFF. The CDR3 nucleotides are TGTGCCACCTTTACCCGAAACAGGGGTGGGAACACTGAAGCTTTCTTT.

The chain combines TRBV19 with TRBJ1-2; D is uncertain. Germline CDR1 and CDR2: LNHDA and SQIVND (reference sequence). CDR3 length equals 16 residues. Trimming removed 3 bases from V and 2 bases from J, with 16 bases in between. The CDR3 is CASSIQRSLGNYGYTF. The CDR3 region has the DNA TGTGCCAGTAGTATTCAACGGTCCCTCGGGAACTATGGCTACACCTTC.

This clone was detected many times. The chain carries TRBV29-1 and TRBJ2-2; TRBD2 agrees at 12 bases. J was trimmed by 1 base and V by 6 bases; bases with no gene match: 9. The CDR3 length is 17 residues. Germline loops: CDR1 SQVTM, CDR2 ANQGSEA. CDR3 loop: CSVDNPLAGGNTGELFF. CDR3 DNA: TGCAGCGTCGACAACCCACTAGCGGGAGGGAACACCGGGGAGCTGTTTTTT.

The genes are TRBV3-1 (or the pseudogene TRBV3-2) and TRBJ2-3, with 8 bases matching TRBD2. With 1 base clipped from V and 4 bases from J, the junction kept 7 bases outside the gene matches. Germline V CDR1 and CDR2: LGHDT, YNNKEL (reference sequence). The CDR3 runs to 16 residues. The CDR3 DNA reads as TGTGCCAGCAGCCAAGCTTTAGCGGGACCGCCAGATACGCAGTATTTT. It specifies CASSQALAGPPDTQYF.

The chain employs TRBV9 and TRBJ1-1, with 8 bases that match TRBD1. The CDR3 spans 15 residues. The junction had 3 bases not matched to a gene; V was cut back by 0 bases and J by 2 bases. CDR1 and CDR2 (germline): SGDLS, YYNGEE. The CDR3 here is CASSVGGQGNTEAFF. CDR3 nucleotide sequence: TGTGCCAGCAGCGTAGGAGGACAGGGAAACACTGAAGCTTTCTTT.

The rearrangement joins TRBV11-2 to TRBJ1-6; 8 bases fit TRBD1. Germline loops: CDR1 SGHAT, CDR2 FQNNGV. This CDR3 is 17 amino acids long. V lost 1 base to trimming and J lost 1 base; unmatched junction nucleotides: 3. The CDR3 coding sequence is TGTGCCAGCAGCTTAGGAGGACAGGGTTCCTATAATTCACCCCTCCACTTT. Its translation is CASSLGGQGSYNSPLHF.

The V call is TRBV29-1, the J call TRBJ2-1, with TRBD2 matching 9 bases. CDR1 is SQVTM, CDR2 ANQGSEA, per germline. The CDR3 runs 14 residues. Trimming at V came to 8 bases and at J to 0 bases, leaving 5 bases not matched to a gene. Here the CDR3 reads CSSFSGSSYNEQFF. Written as DNA, the CDR3 is TGCAGCTCCTTTAGCGGGAGCTCCTACAATGAGCAGTTCTTC.

In DNA, the CDR3 is TGTGCCAGTGGACAGTACTACGAGCAGTACTTC. Residues: CASGQYYEQYF. This chain connects TRBV19 to TRBJ2-7; perhaps TRBD1 as D (6 bases). Germline V gene data show CDR1 as LNHDA and CDR2 as SQIVND (reference sequence). Trimming took 8 bases from V and 3 from J, leaving 8 bases between them. The CDR3 sequence is 11 residues long.